This entry lists 10 T cell receptor beta chains sequenced from one sample in a study of OX40 agonist ivuxolimab in advanced cancers. Sequencing was performed with immunoSEQ multiplex PCR; in TCRdb, only in-frame clones are kept and a portion is missing. Here the sample spans roughly 50,000 clones, roughly 85% being singletons. Sequencing used CD4+ or CD8+ T cells sorted from blood, obtained in a trial of the OX40 agonist ivuxolimab. These receptors originate from an adult with an advanced solid tumor such as melanoma, head and neck, liver or kidney cancer.

The gene calls are TRBV10-3 and TRBJ2-1; 8 bases fit TRBD2. CDR1 is ENHRY and CDR2 is SYGVKD in the germline V gene. The V segment lost 3 bases and the J segment 5 bases; nucleotides outside the gene matches: 21. The CDR3 has 20 residues. CDR3 region: CAISETYGSGGLGENNEQFF. The CDR3 DNA reads TGTGCCATCAGTGAAACCTACGGAAGCGGGGGTCTAGGTGAGAACAATGAGCAGTTCTTC.

The chain couples TRBV10-1 to TRBJ2-5, with a weak D call TRBD1 (5 bases). Germline V CDR1 and CDR2: WNHNN, SYGVQD (reference sequence). The CDR3 consists of 14 residues. Trimming left V 5 bases short and J 5 bases short, with 15 bases between. CDR3 amino acids: CASSRTGVQETQYF. Written as DNA, the CDR3 is TGCGCCAGCAGTAGAACAGGAGTTCAGGAGACCCAGTACTTC.

The CDR3 is CASRSQGAGELFF. The CDR3 coding sequence is TGTGCCAGCAGATCACAGGGGGCCGGGGAGCTGTTTTTT. The chain has TRBV7-9 and TRBJ2-2; TRBD1 matches 8 bases. Trimming took 6 bases from V and 6 from J; bases not matched to a gene: 3. The germline CDR1 and CDR2 sequences are SEHNR and FQNEAQ (reference sequence). The CDR3 is made up of 13 amino acids.

J is TRBJ1-2 and V is TRBV28, with 7 bases that match TRBD1. In germline, CDR1 is MDHEN, CDR2 SYDVKM. V lost 5 bases, J lost 2 bases, and 14 bases stayed unmatched. The CDR3 is made up of 17 amino acids. CDR3 bases: TGTGCCAGCAGTACTTCAAACCGACAGGGCGCGAACTATGGCTACACCTTC. Protein: CASSTSNRQGANYGYTF.

This chain joins TRBV27 and TRBJ1-1, with a possible D match to TRBD1 (5 bases). V was shortened by 7 bases and J by 3 bases, with 18 bases between the two germline ends. There are 15 residues in the CDR3. Per germline, CDR1 MNHEY and CDR2 SMNVEV (reference sequence). CDR3 protein: CASTLRGRPDTEAFF. The CDR3 nucleotides are TGTGCCAGCACCCTGAGGGGCCGGCCCGACACTGAAGCTTTCTTT.

The CDR3 spells CASSSGAENFGGYTF. CDR3 bases: TGTGCCAGCAGTTCCGGGGCAGAAAATTTCGGTGGCTACACCTTC. This chain connects TRBV6-5 to TRBJ1-2; a weak D match, TRBD1 (5 bases). The CDR3 consists of 15 residues. The V end was cut by 4 bases, the J end by 7 bases, with 19 bases between. Looked up from germline, CDR1 is MNHEY and CDR2 is SVGAGI.

This sequence joins TRBV6-5 and TRBJ1-2; D is unresolved. V shed 2 bases and J shed 6 bases, with 19 bases lying between them. Germline V lookup: CDR1 MNHEY, CDR2 SVGAGI. CDR3 size: 16 residues. CDR3 sequence: CASSYLSGIFLNGYTF. The CDR3 DNA reads TGTGCCAGCAGTTACCTGTCCGGGATCTTTTTAAATGGCTACACCTTC.

This chain joins TRBV2 and TRBJ1-2, with 8 nucleotides matching TRBD1. The germline gives CDR1 SNHLY, CDR2 FYNNEI. Trimming at V came to 0 bases and at J to 7 bases, leaving 4 bases not matched to a gene. This CDR3 is built from 14 residues. The CDR3 DNA reads TGTGCCAGCAGTGAAGCTAGCAGGGGGCTTGGCTACACCTTC. It yields the protein CASSEASRGLGYTF.

V gene TRBV2 combines with J gene TRBJ1-5; D is possibly TRBD1 (5 bases). CDR1 SNHLY and CDR2 FYNNEI come from the germline V gene. The CDR3 has 14 amino acids. V lost 2 bases, J lost 1 base, and 6 bases lay in between. CDR3 residues: CASSEQGSNQPQHF. CDR3 nucleotide sequence: TGTGCCAGCAGTGAACAGGGCAGCAATCAGCCCCAGCATTTT. Based on the CDR3 plus reference TRBV2 and TRBJ1-5, the full variable domain is EPEVTQTPSHQVTQMGQEVILRCVPISNHLYFYWYRQILGQKVEFLVSFYNNEISEKSEIFDDQFSVERPDGSNFTLKIRSTKLEDSAMYFCASSEQGSNQPQHFGDGTRLSIL.

This clone was counted only a few times. This chain joins TRBV2 and TRBJ2-5; D gene uncertain. Germline V CDR1 and CDR2: SNHLY, FYNNEI. The CDR3 has 11 amino acids. V was clipped by 8 bases and J by 5 bases, with 9 bases between them. The CDR3 sequence is CASLYTETQYF. The CDR3 DNA reads TGTGCCAGCCTATACACTGAGACCCAGTACTTC. The full variable domain, its missing parts supplied by reference TRBV2 and TRBJ2-5, is EPEVTQTPSHQVTQMGQEVILRCVPISNHLYFYWYRQILGQKVEFLVSFYNNEISEKSEIFDDQFSVERPDGSNFTLKIRSTKLEDSAMYFCASLYTETQYFGPGTRLLVL.